The 20 T cell receptor beta chains below come from one sample, sequenced in a study of T cell responses to AZD1222 COVID-19 vaccine (dated by TCRdb to about 2021). The intended sense of this specimen's time point label: about 28 days (+/-7) after the second vaccine dose. Library method: the immunoSEQ multiplex PCR assay. TCRdb retrieved this table from immuneACCESS and kept in-frame rearrangements only. Not all clones are present; in checked studies, unresolved V genes account for under half, and no reason is known for the remainder. This sample holds about 26,000 clones; 88% were observed only once. The ten largest clones capture roughly 2.5% of the sample. This specimen was peripheral blood, taken 28 days after the second AZD1222 dose. These receptors were obtained from an adult who received the AZD1222 COVID-19 vaccine.

The gene calls are TRBV6-2 or TRBV6-3 and TRBJ2-2; no clear D gene. The CDR3 runs 13 residues. The V gene lost 2 bases and the J gene lost 3 bases, with 4 bases spanning the gap. Germline CDR1 reads MNHEY; CDR2 reads SVGEGT. The CDR3, as DNA: TGTGCCAGCAGTTACGGAGACACCGGGGAGCTGTTTTTT. Residues: CASSYGDTGELFF.

This chain connects TRBV7-2 to TRBJ1-2, with D unresolved. The CDR3 consists of 14 residues. V lost 5 bases, J lost 5 bases, and 15 bases lay in between. CDR1 and CDR2 from the germline V gene are SGHTA and FQGNSA. The CDR3 region has the DNA TGTGCCAGCAGCGCGGACTTTCCGGGGTATGGCTACACCTTC. Its protein is CASSADFPGYGYTF.

The chain couples TRBV29-1 to TRBJ1-1, with D possibly TRBD1 on 6 matching bases. Germline-derived CDR1 and CDR2 are SQVTM and ANQGSEA. Between the trimmed V and J ends, which lost 4 bases and 11 bases, there was a span of 14 bases. The CDR3 is 11 residues long. As DNA, the CDR3 is TGCAGCGTTGTTCGTAGGGGGTTGGCTTTCTTT. Its protein is CSVVRRGLAFF.

The chain employs TRBV9 and TRBJ1-1; the D is unclear. Looked up from germline, CDR1 is SGDLS and CDR2 is YYNGEE. CDR3 length: 14 amino acids. With 2 bases removed from V and 1 base from J, the gap between germline ends came to 9 bases. The CDR3 region is CASSVQPGNTEAFF. In DNA, the CDR3 is TGTGCCAGCAGCGTGCAACCCGGGAACACTGAAGCTTTCTTT.

This rearrangement joins TRBV3-1 (or the pseudogene TRBV3-2) to TRBJ2-4; a weak D match, TRBD1 (6 bases). Between the trimmed V and J ends, which lost 1 base and 6 bases, there was a span of 7 bases. CDR1 is LGHDT and CDR2 is YNNKEL in the germline V gene (reference sequence). The CDR3 spans 13 residues. This CDR3 is CASSQAGANIQYF. In DNA form, the CDR3 reads TGTGCCAGCAGCCAAGCAGGGGCAAACATTCAGTACTTC.

V and J are TRBV9 and TRBJ2-5; weak D call: TRBD1 (6 bases). The CDR3 runs to 13 residues. V shed 0 bases and J shed 5 bases, with 8 bases lying between them. CDR1 and CDR2 from the germline V gene are SGDLS and YYNGEE. CDR3 loop: CASSVVTGETQYF. CDR3 nucleotide sequence: TGTGCCAGCAGCGTAGTTACAGGGGAGACCCAGTACTTC.

The chain employs TRBV9 and TRBJ2-1; a weak D match, TRBD1 (6 bases). This CDR3 contains 15 residues. V was trimmed by 3 bases and J by 4 bases, leaving 14 bases between them. Germline V gene data show CDR1 as SGDLS and CDR2 as YYNGEE. Here the CDR3 reads CASSARDTGYNEQFF. The CDR3 DNA is TGTGCCAGCAGCGCAAGGGACACCGGATACAATGAGCAGTTCTTC. The complete variable domain, with remaining parts taken from reference TRBV9 and TRBJ2-1, reads DSGVTQTPKHLITATGQRVTLRCSPRSGDLSVYWYQQSLDQGLQFLIQYYNGEERAKGNILERFSAQQFPDLHSELNLSSLELGDSALYFCASSARDTGYNEQFFGPGTRLTVL.

This clone has a handful of counts. The chain carries TRBV27 and TRBJ2-7; 9 bases match TRBD1. The V segment lost 6 bases and the J segment 5 bases; nucleotides outside the gene matches: 8. This CDR3 is built from 14 residues. Germline values: CDR1 MNHEY, CDR2 SMNVEV (reference sequence). The CDR3, as DNA: TGTGCCAGCAGCCCCGACAGGGGGATGAACGAGCAGTACTTC. Its protein product is CASSPDRGMNEQYF.

The chain combines TRBV29-1 with TRBJ1-1; tentatively, D is TRBD1 (5 bases). Germline V CDR1 and CDR2: SQVTM, ANQGSEA. The CDR3 contains 13 residues. The V and J ends lost 6 bases and 0 bases respectively, with 11 bases between them. This chain's CDR3 is CSVLRDMNTEAFF. In nucleotides, the CDR3 is TGCAGCGTCCTCAGGGATATGAACACTGAAGCTTTCTTT.

This CDR3 reads CASSILRGGTDTQYF. DNA for the CDR3: TGTGCCAGTAGTATTTTGCGGGGGGGTACAGATACGCAGTATTTT. The chain couples TRBV19 to TRBJ2-3, with 9 bases fitting TRBD2. From germline, CDR1 is LNHDA and CDR2 SQIVND (reference sequence). This CDR3 comprises 15 residues. The ends lost 3 bases at V and 3 bases at J; junction bases unmatched: 4.

The chain couples TRBV5-4 to TRBJ2-5; a weak D match, TRBD1 (5 bases). Trimming took off 4 bases at V and 5 bases at J, with 12 bases between the two ends. This CDR3 comprises 13 residues. The germline gives CDR1 SGHNT, CDR2 YYREEE (reference sequence). In nucleotides, the CDR3 is TGTGCCAGCAGCCCTAAGGGGTGGGAGACCCAGTACTTC. This encodes CASSPKGWETQYF.

This sequence joins TRBV7-8 and TRBJ2-2; the D gene is possibly TRBD2 (6 bases). Germline V gene sequence: CDR1 SGHVS, CDR2 FQNEAQ. Trimming shortened V by 5 bases and J by 2 bases, and 12 bases separated the two germline ends. This CDR3 comprises 15 residues. The CDR3 DNA reads TGTGCCAGCAGCCTACGGCGGGGCAACACCGGGGAGCTGTTTTTT. Residues: CASSLRRGNTGELFF.

This clone appeared once. V usage is TRBV6-5 and J usage is TRBJ1-1; tentatively, D is TRBD1 (6 bases). The germline V and J ends were trimmed by 7 bases and 7 bases, with 10 bases remaining between them. The CDR3 runs 11 residues. Germline CDR1 MNHEY, CDR2 SVGAGI. This CDR3 is CASIQQGEAFF. CDR3 nucleotides: TGTGCCAGCATCCAACAGGGTGAAGCTTTCTTT.

In this sample, this clone turned up a few times. The chain combines TRBV7-9 with TRBJ2-3, with D tentatively TRBD1 (5 bases). Trimming removed 1 base from V and 0 bases from J, with 11 bases in between. The CDR3 runs to 16 residues. Per germline, CDR1 SEHNR and CDR2 FQNEAQ (reference sequence). The CDR3 protein is CASSLGQTISTDTQYF. CDR3 coding DNA: TGTGCCAGCAGCTTAGGACAGACCATTAGCACAGATACGCAGTATTTT.

The chain combines TRBV5-8 with TRBJ2-7; 9 nucleotides line up with TRBD1. The CDR3 runs 15 residues. After removal of 3 bases from V and 6 bases from J, the junction contained 10 bases not matched to a gene. Germline values: CDR1 SGHTS, CDR2 YDEGEE. The CDR3 loop is CASSSITDRGGEQYF. In nucleotides, the CDR3 is TGTGCCAGCAGCTCAATTACCGACAGGGGGGGCGAGCAGTACTTC. The full variable domain, with the rest looked up from reference TRBV5-8 and TRBJ2-7, is EAGVTQSPTHLIKTRGQQATLRCSPISGHTSVYWYQQALGLGLQFLLWYDEGEERNRGNFPPRFSGRQFPNYSSELNVNALELEDSALYLCASSSITDRGGEQYFGPGTRLTVT.

This sequence joins TRBV10-2 and TRBJ2-5; 7 bases align to TRBD1. The CDR3 is 15 residues long. Germline V gene data show CDR1 as WSHSY and CDR2 as SAAADI. J lost 5 bases, V lost 6 bases, and 12 bases had no gene match. The CDR3 protein is CASSEGQLIWETQYF. DNA for the CDR3: TGCGCCAGCAGCGAGGGACAGCTAATTTGGGAGACCCAGTACTTC.

V gene TRBV11-2 combines with J gene TRBJ2-2; the D is unclear. This CDR3 spans 13 amino acids. V was shortened by 0 bases and J by 9 bases, with 8 bases between the two germline ends. The germline V gene encodes CDR1 SGHAT and CDR2 FQNNGV. CDR3 loop: CASSLDTWRELFF. The CDR3 bases are TGTGCCAGCAGCTTAGATACGTGGAGGGAGCTGTTTTTT.

This clone was recorded once. The rearrangement joins TRBV5-1 to TRBJ2-7; tentatively, D is TRBD1 or TRBD2 (5 bases each). Germline-derived CDR1 and CDR2 are SGHRS and YFSETQ. V was cut by 5 bases and J by 1 base, with 16 bases left in between. The CDR3 extends over 15 amino acids. The chain's CDR3 is CASSLGTASSYEQYF. In nucleotides, the CDR3 is TGCGCCAGCAGTCTCGGGACCGCATCTTCCTACGAGCAGTACTTC.

J is TRBJ2-1 and V is TRBV12-3 or TRBV12-4; D uncertain. This CDR3 is 13 amino acids long. The germline V and J ends were trimmed by 1 base and 5 bases, with 6 bases remaining between them. CDR3 in DNA: TGTGCCAGCAGTTTAGATTTAGACAATGAGCAGTTCTTC. Residues: CASSLDLDNEQFF.

The genes are TRBV10-3 and TRBJ1-6; D perhaps matches TRBD1 (5 bases). Trimming took 6 bases from V and 6 from J, leaving 15 bases between them. This CDR3 is 15 amino acids long. Germline V lookup: CDR1 ENHRY, CDR2 SYGVKD. CDR3 nucleotide sequence: TGTGCCATCAGGGAAGGGGAATTTGTTAATTCACCCCTCCACTTT. Translating it yields CAIREGEFVNSPLHF.